The next 24 T cell receptor beta chains were all read from a single sample in a study of blood T cell repertoires in COVID-19. TCRdb's table, derived via immunoSEQ multiplex PCR, lists solely in-frame clones and lacks some. The sample consists of some 150,000 clones, about 90% of them appearing once. Sequenced: peripheral blood. The receptors stem from a man between 50 and 59 years old who had recovered from COVID-19.

The V call is TRBV19, the J call TRBJ1-2; D is unresolved. Germline V CDR1 and CDR2: LNHDA, SQIVND (reference sequence). This CDR3 has 18 amino acids. The germline V and J ends were trimmed by 2 bases and 0 bases, with 19 bases remaining between them. CDR3 region: CASSIIRGRTYPNYGYTF. CDR3 coding DNA: TGTGCCAGTAGTATAATCCGCGGACGGACTTACCCTAACTATGGCTACACCTTC. Supplemented by reference TRBV19 and TRBJ1-2, the full variable domain reads DGGITQSPKYLFRKEGQNVTLSCEQNLNHDAMYWYRQDPGQGLRLIYYSQIVNDFQKGDIAEGYSVSREKKESFPLTVTSAQKNPTAFYLCASSIIRGRTYPNYGYTFGSGTRLTVV.

The gene calls are TRBV6-2 or TRBV6-3 and TRBJ1-2; a possible D gene is TRBD1 (6 bases). Germline V lookup: CDR1 MNHEY, CDR2 SVGEGT. Trimming removed 5 bases at V and 6 bases at J, with 13 bases between. CDR3 length equals 13 residues. The CDR3 DNA reads TGTGCCAGCAGTCGACAGGCGATCGATGGCTACACCTTC. It yields the protein CASSRQAIDGYTF.

V gene TRBV9 combines with J gene TRBJ1-1; maybe TRBD1 (6 bases). Trimming stripped 0 bases from V and 5 bases from J, with 11 bases between. Germline CDR1 SGDLS, CDR2 YYNGEE. This CDR3 is 14 amino acids long. The CDR3 loop is CASSVVGGGTEAFF. CDR3 nucleotide sequence: TGTGCCAGCAGCGTAGTAGGGGGAGGGACTGAAGCTTTCTTT. The complete variable domain, with remaining parts taken from reference TRBV9 and TRBJ1-1, reads DSGVTQTPKHLITATGQRVTLRCSPRSGDLSVYWYQQSLDQGLQFLIQYYNGEERAKGNILERFSAQQFPDLHSELNLSSLELGDSALYFCASSVVGGGTEAFFGQGTRLTVV.

J is TRBJ2-7 and V is TRBV6-5, with D uncertain. Germline lookup yields CDR1 MNHEY and CDR2 SVGAGI. V lost 2 bases and J 0 bases, leaving 11 bases between the germline ends. The CDR3 consists of 15 residues. The CDR3 DNA reads TGTGCCAGCAGTTACGCAGTTTCAAGCTCCTACGAGCAGTACTTC. As protein: CASSYAVSSSYEQYF.

The J gene is TRBJ2-5, the V gene TRBV7-9; the match to TRBD2 covers 11 bases. CDR3 length: 16 amino acids. Germline V gives CDR1 SEHNR, CDR2 FQNEAQ (reference sequence). Trimming took 2 bases from V and 3 from J; bases not matched to a gene: 5. In DNA, the CDR3 is TGTGCCAGCAGCTTAACTAGCGGGGGTAGGGAAGAGACCCAGTACTTC. Amino acids: CASSLTSGGREETQYF.

The CDR3 spells CATSRGSDRGREETQYF. The CDR3 region has the DNA TGTGCCACCAGCAGGGGATCAGACAGGGGGCGGGAAGAGACCCAGTACTTC. The chain couples TRBV15 to TRBJ2-5; the match to TRBD1 covers 10 bases. CDR1 is LNHNV, CDR2 YYDKDF, per germline (reference sequence). This CDR3 comprises 17 residues. After removal of 3 bases from V and 3 bases from J, the junction contained 10 bases not matched to a gene.

This clone is a singleton in its sample. The genes are TRBV29-1 and TRBJ2-7, with 10 bases matching TRBD1. The J segment lost 2 bases and the V segment lost 4 bases, leaving 5 bases of the junction unmatched. This CDR3 is 14 amino acids long. Germline values: CDR1 SQVTM, CDR2 ANQGSEA. This CDR3 is CSVAPGTGAYEQYF. CDR3 in DNA: TGCAGCGTTGCCCCTGGGACAGGGGCCTACGAGCAGTACTTC.

V gene TRBV3-1 (or the pseudogene TRBV3-2) combines with J gene TRBJ1-1; D remains unclear. The germline V and J ends were trimmed by 0 bases and 4 bases, with 9 bases remaining between them. CDR3 length equals 14 residues. Germline-derived CDR1 and CDR2 are LGHDT and YNNKEL (reference sequence). The CDR3 bases are TGTGCCAGCAGCCAAGATTCTATGAGCACTGAAGCTTTCTTT. This codes for CASSQDSMSTEAFF.

This chain uses TRBV27 with TRBJ1-4; D perhaps matches TRBD1 (6 bases). Germline V gene data show CDR1 as MNHEY and CDR2 as SMNVEV (reference sequence). The V end was cut by 4 bases, the J end by 4 bases, with 10 bases between. The CDR3 has 14 amino acids. The CDR3 sequence is CASSSLQGNEKLFF. CDR3 DNA: TGTGCCAGCAGTTCCTTACAGGGTAATGAAAAACTGTTTTTT.

This clone was found once. The J gene is TRBJ2-3, the V gene TRBV12-5; D possibly corresponds to TRBD2 (5 bases). The CDR3 totals 17 residues. CDR1 and CDR2 from the germline V gene are LGHNT and FRNRAP. V lost 8 bases and J 5 bases, leaving 26 bases between the germline ends. CDR3 sequence reads: CASRIGSRMAGGDTQYF. DNA for the CDR3: TGTGCTAGTAGGATTGGGTCTCGGATGGCGGGTGGAGATACGCAGTATTTT. The variable domain in full, with the rest retrieved from reference TRBV12-5 and TRBJ2-3, is DARVTQTPRHKVTEMGQEVTMRCQPILGHNTVFWYRQTMMQGLELLAYFRNRAPLDDSGMPKDRFSAEMPDATLATLKIQPSEPRDSAVYFCASRIGSRMAGGDTQYFGPGTRLTVL.

The chain has TRBV14 and TRBJ1-1; D not resolved. Trimming removed 3 bases from V and 2 bases from J, with 19 bases in between. Germline CDR1 reads SGHDN; CDR2 reads FVKESK. CDR3 length equals 17 residues. In nucleotides, the CDR3 is TGTGCCAGCAGCCAGGACTCGATGAGGCAGGAAAACACTGAAGCTTTCTTT. It encodes CASSQDSMRQENTEAFF. The full variable domain, in which reference TRBV14 and TRBJ1-1 provide the parts outside the CDR3, is EAGVTQFPSHSVIEKGQTVTLRCDPISGHDNLYWYRRVMGKEIKFLLHFVKESKQDESGMPNNRFLAERTGGTYSTLKVQPAELEDSGVYFCASSQDSMRQENTEAFFGQGTRLTVV.

This sequence joins TRBV30 and TRBJ1-6, with D maybe TRBD1 (6 bases). CDR1 and CDR2 from the germline V gene are GTSNPN and SVGIG (reference sequence). The CDR3 is 15 amino acids. The V and J ends lost 2 bases and 10 bases respectively, with 18 bases between them. The CDR3 region is CAWSLGAVLNSPLHF. CDR3 nucleotide sequence: TGTGCCTGGAGTCTGGGGGCGGTATTGAACTCACCCCTCCACTTT.

J is TRBJ2-3 and V is TRBV7-2; no clear D. CDR1 SGHTA and CDR2 FQGNSA come from the germline V gene. This CDR3 has 14 amino acids. The ends were cut back, 2 bases at V and 4 bases at J, with 10 bases in the middle. Here the CDR3 DNA reads TGTGCCAGCAGCTTAAGGTGGGCCCCAGATACGCAGTATTTT. This sequence encodes CASSLRWAPDTQYF.

The chain employs TRBV9 and TRBJ1-1; a weak D match, TRBD1 (6 bases). V was pared by 4 bases and J by 5 bases, with 18 bases between. Germline CDR1 is SGDLS and CDR2 is YYNGEE. The length of the CDR3 is 15 residues. CDR3 nucleotides: TGTGCCAGCAGCTTTCAGGGAGGGGGAAGTACTGAAGCTTTCTTT. Translating it yields CASSFQGGGSTEAFF.

This clone appeared once. The genes are TRBV7-2 and TRBJ2-7; the match to TRBD1 covers 7 bases. The CDR3 length is 15 residues. Germline V gene data show CDR1 as SGHTA and CDR2 as FQGNSA. Trimming at V came to 1 base and at J to 2 bases, leaving 5 bases not matched to a gene. The CDR3 region is CASSLGTGLTYEQYF. The CDR3 DNA is TGTGCCAGCAGCTTAGGGACAGGACTGACCTACGAGCAGTACTTC. Drawing the rest from reference TRBV7-2 and TRBJ2-7, the complete variable domain is GAGVSQSPSNKVTEKGKDVELRCDPISGHTALYWYRQSLGQGLEFLIYFQGNSAPDKSGLPSDRFSAERTGGSVSTLTIQRTQQEDSAVYLCASSLGTGLTYEQYFGPGTRLTVT.

This chain links TRBV18 with TRBJ1-1, with D unresolved. The CDR3 is made up of 16 amino acids. V lost 6 bases and J lost 3, with 20 bases in between. CDR1 is KGHSH, CDR2 LQKENI, per germline. In nucleotides, the CDR3 is TGTGCCAGCTCGACTAACCGGGTTGGAAGGGACACTGAAGCTTTCTTT. Protein product: CASSTNRVGRDTEAFF.

CDR3 loop: CASRRTAGNTIYF. The CDR3 DNA follows: TGTGCCAGCAGGCGGACTGCAGGAAACACCATATATTTT. This chain links TRBV7-2 with TRBJ1-3; D is undetermined. The CDR3 consists of 13 residues. Trimming left V 6 bases short and J 4 bases short, with 10 bases between. CDR1 is SGHTA, CDR2 FQGNSA, per germline.

The chain employs TRBV2 and TRBJ1-6; no firm D call. The germline V and J ends were trimmed by 2 bases and 9 bases, with 11 bases remaining between them. Germline V gene sequence: CDR1 SNHLY, CDR2 FYNNEI. The CDR3 covers 14 residues. The CDR3 DNA follows: TGTGCCAGCAGTGAAATGGCAGGTCGTTCACCCCTCCACTTT. Translation gives CASSEMAGRSPLHF.

The chain uses TRBV12-5 and TRBJ2-7; 8 bases fit TRBD1. V gave up 0 bases and J gave up 2 bases; unmatched junction bases: 9. Germline V lookup: CDR1 LGHNT, CDR2 FRNRAP. This CDR3 is 17 amino acids long. The CDR3 bases are TGTGCTAGTGGTTTGGTCCCCCCGGGACAGGCTACCTACGAGCAGTACTTC. It yields the protein CASGLVPPGQATYEQYF.

The rearrangement links TRBV27 to TRBJ1-5; D is perhaps TRBD1 (5 bases). Between the trimmed V and J ends, which lost 4 bases and 5 bases, there was a span of 12 bases. The V gene's germline CDR1 is MNHEY and CDR2 SMNVEV (reference sequence). The CDR3 runs to 14 residues. In DNA form, the CDR3 reads TGTGCCAGCAGTTACTCGGCAGGGTATCAGCCCCAGCATTTT. It encodes CASSYSAGYQPQHF.

This rearrangement joins TRBV7-9 to TRBJ1-1, with a tentative D call TRBD1 (5 bases). Trimming shortened V by 5 bases and J by 6 bases, and 7 bases separated the two germline ends. This CDR3 spans 11 amino acids. The germline V gene encodes CDR1 SEHNR and CDR2 FQNEAQ (reference sequence). CDR3: CASSRGAEAFF. CDR3 in DNA: TGTGCCAGCAGCCGGGGGGCTGAAGCTTTCTTT.

This clone was seen more than once but under ten times. The V and J genes are TRBV7-3 and TRBJ2-7; TRBD2 matches at 14 bases. With V trimmed by 5 bases and J by 5 bases, 17 bases remained unmatched. CDR1 and CDR2 from the germline V gene are SGHTA and FQGTGA. The CDR3 is made up of 19 amino acids. The CDR3 loop is CASSAPRLAGGQLENEQYF. CDR3 DNA: TGTGCCAGCAGCGCGCCCCGACTAGCGGGGGGGCAGCTCGAGAACGAGCAGTACTTC.

The chain joins TRBV6-5 to TRBJ2-7; TRBD2 aligns across 8 bases. CDR3 length: 12 amino acids. Germline lookup yields CDR1 MNHEY and CDR2 SVGAGI. J gave up 6 bases and V 6 bases, and 4 bases lay outside the gene matches. The CDR3 reads CASSPRGGEQYF. CDR3 in DNA: TGTGCCAGCAGCCCCCGGGGGGGCGAGCAGTACTTC.

The V call is TRBV5-5, the J call TRBJ2-1; 8 positions match TRBD1. Germline V gene sequence: CDR1 SGHKS, CDR2 YYEKEE (reference sequence). Trimming took 2 bases from V and 3 from J; bases not matched to a gene: 10. The length of the CDR3 is 17 residues. The CDR3 DNA sequence: TGTGCCAGCAGCTTCATTGGGAGTGGGACAGGCTACAATGAGCAGTTCTTC. This sequence encodes CASSFIGSGTGYNEQFF.